The sample holds a few counts of the clone carrying this T cell receptor beta chain. What it recognizes is unknown. This specimen belongs to a study of T-cell reconstitution after alpha-beta-depleted transplantation in children. Study-wide results and caveats: T-cell numbers and diversity, one year after transplant, stemmed largely from T cells that were newly produced.

Unique molecular identifiers were used to barcode this TCRbeta library. TCRdb reprocessed the PCR reads with MiXCR, giving one entry per CDR3 protein. Here the sample spans some 310,000 distinct CDR3 sequences, 20% to 30% being singletons. The CDR3 totals 16 residues. The germline V gene encodes CDR1 SGDLS and CDR2 YYNGEE. The ends lost 0 bases at V and 4 bases at J; junction bases unmatched: 6. The chain uses TRBV9 and TRBJ2-1; 8 nucleotides match TRBD2. Sample: PBMCs, mostly from graft donor cells, taken 180 days after TCRalphabeta/CD19-depleted stem cell transplant. The TCR originated in a male patient younger than 18 who had a stem cell transplant for acute lymphoblastic leukemia, so the T cells may come from the graft donor. DNA of the CDR3: TGTGCCAGCAGCGTAGATGTGCTAGCGGGTTACAATGAGCAGTTCTTC. Translating it yields CASSVDVLAGYNEQFF.